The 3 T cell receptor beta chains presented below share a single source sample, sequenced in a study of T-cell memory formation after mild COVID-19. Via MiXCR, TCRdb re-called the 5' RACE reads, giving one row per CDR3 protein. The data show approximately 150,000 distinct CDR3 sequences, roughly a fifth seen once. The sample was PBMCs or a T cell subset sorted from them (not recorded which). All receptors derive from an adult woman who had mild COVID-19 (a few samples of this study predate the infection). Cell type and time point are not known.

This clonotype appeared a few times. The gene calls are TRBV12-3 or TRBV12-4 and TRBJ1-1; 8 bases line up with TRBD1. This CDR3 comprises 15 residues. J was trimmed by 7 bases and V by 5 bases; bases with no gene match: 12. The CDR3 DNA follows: TGTGCCAGCAGTCCGGGACAGGTGAGGACCATTGAAGCTTTCTTT. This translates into CASSPGQVRTIEAFF.

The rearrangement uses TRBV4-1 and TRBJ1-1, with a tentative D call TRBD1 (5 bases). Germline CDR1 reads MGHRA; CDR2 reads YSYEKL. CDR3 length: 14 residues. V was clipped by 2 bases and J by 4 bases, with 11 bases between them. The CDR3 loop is CASSQPKRGTEAFF. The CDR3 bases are TGCGCCAGCAGCCAACCCAAAAGGGGCACTGAAGCTTTCTTT.

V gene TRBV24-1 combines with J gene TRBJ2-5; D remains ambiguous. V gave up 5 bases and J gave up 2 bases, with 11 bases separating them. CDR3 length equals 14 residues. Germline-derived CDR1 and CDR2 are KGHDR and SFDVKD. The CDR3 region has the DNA TGTGCCACCAGTGGTGTCGTCGGGCAAGAGACCCAGTACTTC. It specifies CATSGVVGQETQYF.